The following is a T cell receptor beta chain sequence with its context. What this receptor recognizes is not known. One end of the junction fails to match germline, which may point to a read error. The library was prepared using multiplex PCR. Sequencing took place on an Illumina HiSeq 2500. TCRbeta libraries were built by three rounds of nested PCR using primers (Table S4), following protocols modified from ARM-PCR. Before sequencing, PCR products of 200-500 bp were cut from the gel and purified using the QIAquick gel extraction kit. The study's processing was this. Trimmomatic was used to clean the reads, FLASH merged the cleaned reads into complete CDR3 sequences, and MiTCR assigned the sequences to V(D)J germline segments. VDJtools was used to compute clonal diversity as the inverse Simpson's index. Productive reads were defined as in-frame sequences without a premature stop codon. The public reads were quality trimmed at Q25 with fastp and then assembled into clones with MiXCR by TCRdb, keeping productive beta chains. A single entry per CDR3 protein holds the most common genes and DNA from its merged rows. The V and J calls were not made by the authors but by TCRdb's processing. Recorded for this sample are around 76,000 distinct CDR3 sequences; about 80% of them occurred a single time. Together, the top ten hold roughly 37% of the sample.

These data originate in a study of tumor and adjacent non-tumor tissue in lung cancer (dated by TCRdb to 2017 to 2018). Context from the whole study: Patients with adenocarcinoma (about 12), squamous cell carcinoma (2) and small cell lung cancer (1) were included in the cohort. TCRbeta CDR3 sequencing was performed on thirty paired specimens, with one tumor sample and one normal lung sample collected per patient. Among the approximately 15 patients, ages ranged from roughly 31 to 80 years, approximately 10 were men and 5 were women, and disease was TNM stage I to III. A total of about 130 million productive TCRbeta reads were generated by sequencing, corresponding to an average of about 4 million reads per sample. Using bulk TCRbeta repertoires from roughly 14 lung cancer patients, the study set lung tumor tissue side by side with matched distant non-tumor lung tissue. Points the paper makes about the study in general: The top 100 clones made up a significantly larger cumulative share of the repertoire in normal lung than in tumor tissue. Tumor tissue showed significantly higher TCR diversity (inverse Simpson) than normal lung tissue, at around 450 vs 150 (P = 0.0075, Mann-Whitney U test). Only about 15 patients were in the cohort, and the authors stated that larger samples and more detailed clinical data are needed. Neither the sequencing platform nor unique molecular identifiers are named or mentioned anywhere in the methods. Peripheral blood was not sequenced, so blood TCRbeta repertoires in these lung cancer patients were not examined. TCR diversity was significantly higher in younger patients, and greater tumor TCR diversity was associated with shorter overall survival and shorter disease-free survival.

RNA was extracted from bulk unsorted tissue and checked for quality with a NanoDrop ND-1000 and an Agilent 2100. Normal lung samples were distant non-tumor tissue taken more than 3 cm from the tumor edge. All donors had newly diagnosed lung cancer, had not received prior chemotherapy, and were admitted for thoracic surgery in China between August and November 2014. Anyone who had undergone radiotherapy or chemotherapy before, or who had another cancer at the same time, was left out of the study. Surgical tissue pieces of about 1-2.1 cm3 were preserved in RNAlater solution and were kept at -80 degrees C until use. The germline V gene sets CDR1 to MNHEY and CDR2 to SVGAGI. Its CDR3 holds 13 amino acids, cysteine through phenylalanine. Only the CDR3 region is kept as DNA, spanning 39 bases read in frame from base 1.

This chain is built from TRBV6-5 and TRBJ1-2, with TRBD1 as a weak D call on 5 bases. The sequence was collected from an older man with non-small cell lung cancer. The sample taken for sequencing was distant non-tumor lung tissue. The encoded CDR3 is CASSYSGQLGYSF. The DNA is as follows: TGTGCCAGTAGTTATTCGGGGCAATTGGGCTACAGCTTC.